This TCR beta chain is drawn from a study of blood T cell repertoires in COVID-19. Sequenced by immunoSEQ multiplex PCR; TCRdb stores in-frame clones only, minus some. The table includes some 200,000 clones, approximately 80% detected once. Per the germline V gene, CDR1 is SGHDT and CDR2 is YYEEEE. The V end lost 0 bases, the J end lost 4 bases, and 13 bases lay between the germline ends. The CDR3 length is 15 residues. The sequencing input was peripheral blood. V gene TRBV5-6 combines with J gene TRBJ1-1; D is uncertain. The TCR sequence derives from an elderly woman with acute or convalescent COVID-19. The CDR3 DNA follows: TGTGCCAGCAGCTTGGTCTGGGTTCCGGGCACTGAAGCTTTCTTT. Encoded protein: CASSLVWVPGTEAFF.